This is a list of T cell receptor beta chains from one sample in a study of OX40 agonist ivuxolimab in advanced cancers. Data came from immunoSEQ multiplex PCR; TCRdb stores just in-frame clones and leaves some out. The sample contains some 70,000 clones, around 80% of which appear only once. The sample was CD4+ or CD8+ T cells sorted from blood, taken in a trial of the OX40 agonist ivuxolimab. The receptors shown here come from an adult with an advanced solid tumor such as melanoma, head and neck, liver or kidney cancer. Each CDR3 is given with its conserved first and last residue.

j_call: TRBJ1-1
v_call: TRBV7-6
cdr3_aa: CASTLSSLANTEAFF

j_call: TRBJ1-6
v_call: TRBV6-1
cdr3_aa: CASSRDRVAGSPLHF

j_call: TRBJ2-5
v_call: TRBV5-4
cdr3_aa: CASTLAGGALAQYF

j_call: TRBJ2-2
v_call: TRBV5-1
cdr3_aa: CASSLQVLTLPNTGELFF

j_call: TRBJ1-2
v_call: TRBV15
cdr3_aa: CATSRGRGGYTF

j_call: TRBJ2-5
v_call: TRBV4-1
cdr3_aa: CASSQDSGGALETQYF

j_call: TRBJ1-1
v_call: TRBV5-6
cdr3_aa: CASSLAGARTEAFF

j_call: TRBJ2-2
v_call: TRBV7-2
cdr3_aa: CASSFGQRKTGELFF

j_call: TRBJ2-3
v_call: TRBV19
cdr3_aa: CASERVAGGKDTQYF

j_call: TRBJ2-5
v_call: TRBV18
cdr3_aa: CASSPRKAWTDRAETQYF

j_call: TRBJ2-1
v_call: TRBV2
cdr3_aa: CASLRDRGFNEQFF

j_call: TRBJ1-1
v_call: TRBV18
cdr3_aa: CASSPQGLSNTEAFF

j_call: TRBJ1-2
v_call: TRBV6-1
cdr3_aa: CASSERDRGAFNYGYTF

j_call: TRBJ1-5
v_call: TRBV6-1
cdr3_aa: CASSDWQGAGQPQHF

j_call: TRBJ2-5
v_call: TRBV5-6
cdr3_aa: CASSLVAGVKETQYF

j_call: TRBJ2-6
v_call: TRBV2
cdr3_aa: CASSEARDRVSSGANVLTF

j_call: TRBJ1-4
v_call: TRBV7-9
cdr3_aa: CASSQTQGSSEKLFF

j_call: TRBJ2-5
v_call: TRBV2
cdr3_aa: CASSRDRGQETQYF

j_call: TRBJ2-6
v_call: TRBV7-8
cdr3_aa: CASRSPGAGANVLTF

j_call: TRBJ1-1
v_call: TRBV18
cdr3_aa: CASSPRRSGAEAFF

j_call: TRBJ2-4
v_call: TRBV7-2
cdr3_aa: CASSFLQGYIQYF

j_call: TRBJ1-1
v_call: TRBV6-1
cdr3_aa: CASSYPPGTFF

j_call: TRBJ2-7
v_call: TRBV6-1
cdr3_aa: CASRQGASYEQYF

j_call: TRBJ1-2
v_call: TRBV28
cdr3_aa: CASSLPKQGLDYGYTF

j_call: TRBJ1-1
v_call: TRBV5-1
cdr3_aa: CASSSDRAGREAFF

j_call: TRBJ2-3
v_call: TRBV14
cdr3_aa: CASSHRTSGSTDTQYF

j_call: TRBJ2-6
v_call: TRBV11-2
cdr3_aa: CASSPGQGITGANVLTF

j_call: TRBJ2-5
v_call: TRBV7-8
cdr3_aa: CASSRTRGVETQYF

j_call: TRBJ1-1
v_call: TRBV30
cdr3_aa: CAWLRGLNTEAFF

j_call: TRBJ1-1
v_call: TRBV19
cdr3_aa: CASSAGQGWNTEAFF

j_call: TRBJ2-7
v_call: TRBV9
cdr3_aa: CASSPMSGTASYEQYF

j_call: TRBJ1-3
v_call: TRBV18
cdr3_aa: CASSPREPSSGNTIYF

j_call: TRBJ1-1
v_call: TRBV5-6
cdr3_aa: CASSVFGTKNTEAFF

j_call: TRBJ1-2
v_call: TRBV2
cdr3_aa: CATHGTNLYGYTF

j_call: TRBJ2-3
v_call: TRBV29-1
cdr3_aa: CSNKLQGSDTQYF

j_call: TRBJ2-1
v_call: TRBV30
cdr3_aa: CAWSVRTGGNNEQFF

j_call: TRBJ1-4
v_call: TRBV19
cdr3_aa: CASRGTAKGEKLFF

j_call: TRBJ2-7
v_call: TRBV14
cdr3_aa: CASSQDRVYEQYF

j_call: TRBJ2-2
v_call: TRBV29-1
cdr3_aa: CSVAPGQANTGELFF

j_call: TRBJ1-4
v_call: TRBV5-4
cdr3_aa: CASSGNRGGNEKLFF

j_call: TRBJ1-1
v_call: TRBV4-1
cdr3_aa: CASSQGHATTGAFF

j_call: TRBJ2-3
v_call: TRBV5-1
cdr3_aa: CASSLVGHLTDTQYF

j_call: TRBJ2-6
v_call: TRBV4-2
cdr3_aa: CASSQAGDGANVLTF

j_call: TRBJ2-3
v_call: TRBV30
cdr3_aa: CAWSADLGTDTQYF

j_call: TRBJ2-3
v_call: TRBV5-8
cdr3_aa: CASSLKGADTQYF

j_call: TRBJ1-5
v_call: TRBV5-8
cdr3_aa: CASSFRQGGNQPQHF

j_call: TRBJ1-3
v_call: TRBV9
cdr3_aa: CASSEKLTGAGNTIYF

j_call: TRBJ1-1
v_call: TRBV5-6
cdr3_aa: CASSLVKGKNTEAFF

j_call: TRBJ2-2
v_call: TRBV9
cdr3_aa: CASSVEGRGFTGELFF

j_call: TRBJ1-4
v_call: TRBV6-5
cdr3_aa: CASRHHRGTNEKLFF

j_call: TRBJ1-6
v_call: TRBV6-5
cdr3_aa: CASLGDRDSPLHF

j_call: TRBJ1-1
v_call: TRBV7-9
cdr3_aa: CASESGQGGKAFF

j_call: TRBJ2-5
v_call: TRBV6-5
cdr3_aa: CASRSAGGNQETQYF

j_call: TRBJ2-5
v_call: TRBV6-1
cdr3_aa: CASSERRPQETQYF

j_call: TRBJ2-5
v_call: TRBV2
cdr3_aa: CASSAGGHQETQYF

j_call: TRBJ2-3
v_call: TRBV5-8
cdr3_aa: CASSFRGASRGTQYF

j_call: TRBJ2-3
v_call: TRBV6-1
cdr3_aa: CASSEKLGQGGSDTQYF

j_call: TRBJ2-7
v_call: TRBV5-6
cdr3_aa: CASSGVLTGLSYEQYF

j_call: TRBJ1-1
v_call: TRBV6-5
cdr3_aa: CASSYPPGTFF